These 18 T cell receptor beta chains came from one sample sequenced in a study of shared clonotypes between healthy human individuals. Assay: immunoSEQ multiplex PCR; the TCRdb copy retains only in-frame clones and omits some. The sample holds approximately 1,500,000 clones, approximately 98% seen once. Sequencing input: naive CD4+ T cells sorted from blood. Subset meaning: CD45RA+ positively selected. The origin of the receptors is a man aged 25-40 years in good health.

J is TRBJ2-3 and V is TRBV10-3, with TRBD1 matching over 9 bases. Germline V gene data show CDR1 as ENHRY and CDR2 as SYGVKD. The CDR3 has 16 residues. The J segment lost 1 base and the V segment lost 0 bases, leaving 2 bases of the junction unmatched. The CDR3 here is CAISESGTGRTDTQYF. DNA of the CDR3: TGTGCCATCAGTGAGTCTGGGACAGGGCGCACAGATACGCAGTATTTT.

The chain links TRBV5-1 to TRBJ2-3; 11 bases match TRBD2. The CDR3 is 17 residues long. Unmatched junction bases numbered 11, after V lost 4 bases and J lost 4 bases. Germline V CDR1 and CDR2: SGHRS, YFSETQ. The CDR3 sequence: CASSPPLAGGLSDTQYF. In nucleotides, the CDR3 is TGCGCCAGCAGCCCCCCCTTAGCGGGAGGGCTCTCAGATACGCAGTATTTT.

This sequence joins TRBV19 and TRBJ2-3; TRBD1 matches at 7 bases. In germline, CDR1 is LNHDA, CDR2 SQIVND (reference sequence). The CDR3 is 14 amino acids. Trimming removed 3 bases from V and 3 bases from J; junction bases left unmatched: 3. The CDR3 is CASSIAGGTDTQYF. The DNA for the CDR3 is TGTGCCAGTAGTATCGCAGGGGGTACAGATACGCAGTATTTT.

Points on this clone: Other DNA sequences in the sample encode the same CDR3. The genes are TRBV5-1 and TRBJ2-7; 12 bases are a match to TRBD2. The CDR3 covers 15 residues. With V trimmed by 4 bases and J by 3 bases, 5 bases remained unmatched. Germline V gene sequence: CDR1 SGHRS, CDR2 YFSETQ. The CDR3 sequence is CASSPGLAGFYEQYF. The CDR3 nucleotides are TGCGCCAGCAGCCCTGGACTAGCGGGGTTCTACGAGCAGTACTTC. The whole variable domain, remainder taken from reference TRBV5-1 and TRBJ2-7, is KAGVTQTPRYLIKTRGQQVTLSCSPISGHRSVSWYQQTPGQGLQFLFEYFSETQRNKGNFPGRFSGRQFSNSRSEMNVSTLELGDSALYLCASSPGLAGFYEQYFGPGTRLTVT.

This rearrangement joins TRBV5-1 to TRBJ2-3; tentatively, D is TRBD1 or TRBD2 (5 bases each). This CDR3 is 15 amino acids long. Germline CDR1 reads SGHRS; CDR2 reads YFSETQ. Trimming pared 7 bases from V and 5 bases from J, leaving 20 bases between. This chain's CDR3 is CASAFELGAGDTQYF. In DNA form, the CDR3 reads TGCGCCAGCGCGTTCGAACTAGGGGCGGGAGATACGCAGTATTTT.

The chain employs TRBV6-5 and TRBJ2-1, with a weak D call TRBD1 (6 bases). Germline CDR1 MNHEY, CDR2 SVGAGI. The CDR3 runs to 14 residues. V lost 8 bases, J lost 3 bases, and 14 bases lay in between. The CDR3 bases are TGTGCCAGCGTAGACAGGACAAACTACAATGAGCAGTTCTTC. This codes for CASVDRTNYNEQFF.

The chain uses TRBV18 and TRBJ1-5, with TRBD1 matching over 9 bases. V lost 6 bases and J lost 4; bases outside the gene matches: 13. The CDR3 has 17 residues. Germline CDR1 is KGHSH and CDR2 is LQKENI. The CDR3 is CASSTLPGTGPNQPQHF. CDR3 nucleotides: TGTGCCAGCTCTACCTTACCTGGGACAGGGCCAAATCAGCCCCAGCATTTT.

The rearrangement uses TRBV9 and TRBJ2-1; D may be TRBD1 (5 bases). Germline assignment: CDR1 SGDLS and CDR2 YYNGEE. Deletions cut 4 bases from V and 9 bases from J, with 20 bases between. This CDR3 has 15 amino acids. For the CDR3, the DNA is TGTGCCAGCAGCCCAGGGTCGGAGCCCTTGGGTGAGCAGTTCTTC. This sequence encodes CASSPGSEPLGEQFF.

This clone was recorded only once. The chain employs TRBV4-2 and TRBJ1-1, with 12 nucleotides matching TRBD1. V lost 4 bases and J lost 10; bases outside the gene matches: 10. This CDR3 is built from 15 residues. The germline gives CDR1 LGHNA, CDR2 YNFKEQ. CDR3 DNA: TGTGCCAGCAGCCCGGGACAGGGGGCGCGTTTTGGAGCTTTCTTT. Protein: CASSPGQGARFGAFF.

V is TRBV10-3 and J is TRBJ2-6; D may be TRBD1 (6 bases). CDR3 length: 16 residues. Trimming cost V 8 bases and J 1 base, with 15 bases left between them. The germline V gene encodes CDR1 ENHRY and CDR2 SYGVKD. The chain's CDR3 is CAISEGVGSGANVLTF. DNA of the CDR3: TGTGCCATCTCCGAGGGGGTCGGGTCTGGGGCCAACGTCCTGACTTTC.

For this clone: The identical CDR3 is also encoded by other nucleotide sequences in the sample. This rearrangement joins TRBV11-2 to TRBJ2-7; the D gene could be TRBD1 or TRBD2 (6 bases each). The CDR3 contains 14 residues. Trimming pared 0 bases from V and 2 bases from J, leaving 8 bases between. Germline V gene lookup returns CDR1 SGHAT and CDR2 FQNNGV. CDR3 region: CASSLEGGAYEQYF. CDR3 bases: TGTGCCAGCAGCTTAGAGGGGGGCGCCTACGAGCAGTACTTC.

The chain employs TRBV7-9 and TRBJ1-1, with D maybe TRBD1 (5 bases). The CDR3 has 13 residues. V was trimmed by 7 bases and J by 1 base, leaving 10 bases between them. Germline CDR1 is SEHNR and CDR2 is FQNEAQ (reference sequence). CDR3 loop: CASNRYENTEAFF. In nucleotides, the CDR3 is TGTGCCAGCAACAGGTACGAGAACACTGAAGCTTTCTTT.

V usage is TRBV7-2 and J usage is TRBJ2-1; tentatively, D is TRBD1 (6 bases). Looked up from germline, CDR1 is SGHTA and CDR2 is FQGNSA. CDR3 length: 19 residues. Trimming took off 1 base at V and 0 bases at J, with 19 bases between the two ends. CDR3: CASSLVAGGDKFSYNEQFF. The CDR3 DNA reads TGTGCCAGCAGCTTAGTTGCGGGTGGGGACAAGTTCTCCTACAATGAGCAGTTCTTC.

This clone was counted a single time. The chain recombines TRBV18 with TRBJ2-1, with 13 nucleotides matching TRBD2. V lost 2 bases to trimming and J lost 4 bases; unmatched junction nucleotides: 14. CDR1 KGHSH and CDR2 LQKENI come from the germline V gene. The CDR3 is 20 amino acids. CDR3: CASSPKMFGLAGARYNEQFF. CDR3 DNA: TGTGCCAGCTCACCAAAAATGTTCGGACTAGCGGGAGCGAGGTACAATGAGCAGTTCTTC.

The chain links TRBV6-5 to TRBJ2-3; 12 bases fit TRBD2. This CDR3 spans 15 amino acids. Germline V CDR1 and CDR2: MNHEY, SVGAGI. J lost 6 bases, V lost 3 bases, and 4 bases had no gene match. CDR3 protein: CASSYASGRGDTQYF. CDR3 nucleotide sequence: TGTGCCAGCAGTTATGCTAGCGGGAGGGGGGATACGCAGTATTTT.

V and J are TRBV18 and TRBJ1-2; D gene ambiguous. Germline V gives CDR1 KGHSH, CDR2 LQKENI. This CDR3 is built from 15 residues. The V and J ends lost 4 bases and 7 bases respectively, with 19 bases between them. The CDR3 is CASSLPSVWDFGYTF. The DNA of the CDR3 is TGTGCCAGCTCACTCCCTTCAGTATGGGATTTTGGCTACACCTTC.

The rearrangement links TRBV11-2 to TRBJ2-1; perhaps TRBD1 as D (5 bases). The germline V and J ends were trimmed by 0 bases and 0 bases, with 15 bases remaining between them. The CDR3 is 18 residues long. In germline, CDR1 is SGHAT, CDR2 FQNNGV. Here the CDR3 reads CASSLDYDSKSSYNEQFF. CDR3 coding DNA: TGTGCCAGCAGCTTAGACTATGACAGCAAGAGCTCCTACAATGAGCAGTTCTTC.

The chain recombines TRBV5-1 with TRBJ2-2, with a possible D match to TRBD2 (6 bases). V gave up 4 bases and J gave up 4 bases, with 20 bases separating them. The CDR3 is made up of 17 amino acids. Looked up from germline, CDR1 is SGHRS and CDR2 is YFSETQ. In DNA form, the CDR3 reads TGCGCCAGCAGCCTAGCTGGGGGAGGAAGGTTCACCGGGGAGCTGTTTTTT. This gives the protein CASSLAGGGRFTGELFF.